Presented here are 15 T cell receptor beta chains from one specimen sequenced in a study of blood T cell repertoires in COVID-19 (dated by TCRdb to 2018 to 2020). Libraries were made using the immunoSEQ multiplex PCR assay. Drawn from immuneACCESS, this table holds only the in-frame rearrangements with V and J called that TCRdb kept. Clones are partly lost; checked studies trace under half to an unresolved V gene and leave the rest unexplained. For this sample the table gives roughly 430,000 clones, of which over 75% were detected only once. The ten largest account for approximately 2.1% of the sample. Sequenced input: PBMCs or T cells enriched from blood (not recorded which). All receptors derive from a woman between 40 and 50 years old with acute COVID-19.

This chain uses TRBV10-2 with TRBJ1-2, with 8 nucleotides matching TRBD1. The junction had 11 bases not matched to a gene; V was cut back by 6 bases and J by 5 bases. The CDR3 is made up of 15 amino acids. Per the germline V gene, CDR1 is WSHSY and CDR2 is SAAADI. The CDR3 is CASRGTGSQPYGYTF. The CDR3 DNA is TGCGCCAGCAGAGGGACAGGCTCCCAACCTTATGGCTACACCTTC.

The chain recombines TRBV5-6 with TRBJ1-1; the D is unclear. Trimming left V 1 base short and J 11 bases short, with 30 bases between. Germline CDR1 and CDR2: SGHDT and YYEEEE. The CDR3 loop spans 18 amino acids. The CDR3 loop is CASSLFSWWTKNEGGAFF. In DNA form, the CDR3 reads TGTGCCAGCAGCTTGTTCTCGTGGTGGACCAAGAATGAAGGAGGGGCTTTCTTT.

The rearrangement joins TRBV5-1 to TRBJ1-5; D is unresolved. The germline gives CDR1 SGHRS, CDR2 YFSETQ. This CDR3 has 15 residues. V dropped 0 bases and J dropped 0 bases, with 7 bases sitting between them. This chain's CDR3 is CASSLDSNSNQPQHF. The CDR3 nucleotides are TGCGCCAGCAGCTTGGATTCTAATAGCAATCAGCCCCAGCATTTT.

The J gene is TRBJ2-2, the V gene TRBV25-1, with TRBD1 matching over 7 bases. From germline, CDR1 is MGHDK and CDR2 SYGVNS. J lost 9 bases, V lost 1 base, and 11 bases had no gene match. The CDR3 totals 16 residues. CDR3 sequence reads: CASSESLTGVPWELFF. In DNA, the CDR3 is TGTGCCAGCAGTGAATCCCTAACAGGGGTACCTTGGGAGCTGTTTTTT.

Only a few counts were recorded for this clone. The J gene is TRBJ1-2, the V gene TRBV10-2; perhaps TRBD1 as D (6 bases). CDR3 length equals 15 residues. Trimming shortened V by 5 bases and J by 2 bases, and 15 bases separated the two germline ends. CDR1 and CDR2 from the germline V gene are WSHSY and SAAADI. CDR3 in amino acids: CASSRGRQTNYGYTF. In DNA, the CDR3 is TGCGCCAGCAGTAGGGGGAGACAGACCAACTATGGCTACACCTTC.

The chain recombines TRBV18 with TRBJ1-1; TRBD1 is a possible D gene (6 bases). Germline CDR1 and CDR2: KGHSH and LQKENI. The germline V and J ends were trimmed by 2 bases and 3 bases, with 16 bases remaining between them. The CDR3 sequence is 16 residues long. CDR3 nucleotide sequence: TGTGCCAGCTCACCATATATGGGTGGGGGCTACACTGAAGCTTTCTTT. Protein product: CASSPYMGGGYTEAFF.

The gene calls are TRBV12-5 and TRBJ2-5; D remains ambiguous. CDR3 length: 14 residues. Germline values: CDR1 LGHNT, CDR2 FRNRAP. V was shortened by 7 bases and J by 5 bases, with 17 bases between the two germline ends. Written as DNA, the CDR3 is TGTGCTAGTGTCCTATCCCCTGGTTGGGAGACCCAGTACTTC. It is translated as CASVLSPGWETQYF. The full variable domain, with the rest looked up from reference TRBV12-5 and TRBJ2-5, is DARVTQTPRHKVTEMGQEVTMRCQPILGHNTVFWYRQTMMQGLELLAYFRNRAPLDDSGMPKDRFSAEMPDATLATLKIQPSEPRDSAVYFCASVLSPGWETQYFGPGTRLLVL.

V usage is TRBV5-1 and J usage is TRBJ1-2; TRBD1 agrees at 7 bases. V lost 1 base and J lost 6; bases outside the gene matches: 6. Germline CDR1 reads SGHRS; CDR2 reads YFSETQ. The CDR3 sequence is 14 residues long. DNA of the CDR3: TGCGCCAGCAGCTTGCAGGGGGTGGTTGATGGCTACACCTTC. This translates into CASSLQGVVDGYTF. Complete variable domain (other parts from reference TRBV5-1 and TRBJ1-2): KAGVTQTPRYLIKTRGQQVTLSCSPISGHRSVSWYQQTPGQGLQFLFEYFSETQRNKGNFPGRFSGRQFSNSRSEMNVSTLELGDSALYLCASSLQGVVDGYTFGSGTRLTVV.

This chain connects TRBV20-1 to TRBJ1-5, with TRBD1 matching over 7 bases. Per germline, CDR1 DFQATT and CDR2 SNEGSKA (reference sequence). V trimming: 3 bases; J trimming: 3 bases; junction bases outside the gene matches: 11. The CDR3 consists of 16 residues. CDR3 nucleotides: TGCAGTGCTAGTGCCCCGGGACAGTTCGACAATCAGCCCCAGCATTTT. Amino acids: CSASAPGQFDNQPQHF.

The J gene is TRBJ1-2, the V gene TRBV15; TRBD1 matches at 7 bases. This CDR3 is 15 amino acids long. Losses at the gene ends were 1 base for V and 5 bases for J; bases not matched to a gene: 7. CDR1 and CDR2 (germline): LNHNV, YYDKDF (reference sequence). CDR3: CATSRVPGQLYGYTF. The DNA for the CDR3 is TGTGCCACCAGCAGAGTCCCGGGACAGCTTTATGGCTACACCTTC.

The rearrangement uses TRBV2 and TRBJ2-3; 9 nucleotides line up with TRBD1. This CDR3 has 14 residues. CDR1 and CDR2 from the germline V gene are SNHLY and FYNNEI. Trimming removed 6 bases from V and 4 bases from J; junction bases left unmatched: 5. CDR3 sequence reads: CASSKDRGADTQYF. The DNA of the CDR3 is TGTGCCAGCAGCAAGGACAGGGGCGCAGATACGCAGTATTTT. Supplemented by reference TRBV2 and TRBJ2-3, the full variable domain reads EPEVTQTPSHQVTQMGQEVILRCVPISNHLYFYWYRQILGQKVEFLVSFYNNEISEKSEIFDDQFSVERPDGSNFTLKIRSTKLEDSAMYFCASSKDRGADTQYFGPGTRLTVL.

The gene calls are TRBV19 and TRBJ1-2; D uncertain. Trimming shortened V by 8 bases and J by 4 bases, and 20 bases separated the two germline ends. The CDR3 extends over 15 amino acids. Germline-derived CDR1 and CDR2 are LNHDA and SQIVND (reference sequence). The CDR3 is CASSMGSGYLYGYTF. DNA of the CDR3: TGTGCCAGTTCTATGGGCTCAGGTTACCTCTATGGCTACACCTTC.

V and J are TRBV2 and TRBJ2-1; 8 positions match TRBD2. The CDR3 sequence is 15 residues long. The ends lost 7 bases at V and 6 bases at J; junction bases unmatched: 11. Germline CDR1 and CDR2: SNHLY and FYNNEI. CDR3 in amino acids: CASKPTGGAANEQFF. The CDR3 region has the DNA TGTGCCAGCAAGCCAACGGGGGGGGCTGCCAATGAGCAGTTCTTC.

This chain's CDR3 is CASSRTLNTGELFF. CDR3 DNA sequence: TGCGCCAGCAGCCGAACCCTAAACACCGGGGAGCTGTTTTTT. The chain links TRBV5-1 to TRBJ2-2; D gene uncertain. The CDR3 runs 14 residues. The V gene's germline CDR1 is SGHRS and CDR2 YFSETQ. Trimming cost V 4 bases and J 2 bases, with 9 bases left between them.

CDR3 protein: CASSHDLDRGGIQYF. The CDR3 DNA follows: TGTGCCAGCAGCCACGACCTAGACAGGGGTGGGATTCAGTACTTC. J is TRBJ2-4 and V is TRBV4-2; 8 bases are shared with TRBD1. The CDR3 totals 15 residues. J lost 10 bases, V lost 3 bases, and 11 bases had no gene match. The germline V gene has CDR1 LGHNA and CDR2 YNFKEQ.